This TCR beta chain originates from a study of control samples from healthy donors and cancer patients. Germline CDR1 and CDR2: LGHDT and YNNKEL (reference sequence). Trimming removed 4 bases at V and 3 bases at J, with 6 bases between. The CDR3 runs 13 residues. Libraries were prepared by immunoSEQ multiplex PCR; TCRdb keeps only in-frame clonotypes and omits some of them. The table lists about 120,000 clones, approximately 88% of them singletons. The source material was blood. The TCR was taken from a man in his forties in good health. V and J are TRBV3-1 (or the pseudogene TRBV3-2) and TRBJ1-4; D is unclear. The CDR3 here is CASSLPPNEKLFF. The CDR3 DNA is TGTGCCAGCAGCCTGCCCCCTAATGAAAAACTGTTTTTT.